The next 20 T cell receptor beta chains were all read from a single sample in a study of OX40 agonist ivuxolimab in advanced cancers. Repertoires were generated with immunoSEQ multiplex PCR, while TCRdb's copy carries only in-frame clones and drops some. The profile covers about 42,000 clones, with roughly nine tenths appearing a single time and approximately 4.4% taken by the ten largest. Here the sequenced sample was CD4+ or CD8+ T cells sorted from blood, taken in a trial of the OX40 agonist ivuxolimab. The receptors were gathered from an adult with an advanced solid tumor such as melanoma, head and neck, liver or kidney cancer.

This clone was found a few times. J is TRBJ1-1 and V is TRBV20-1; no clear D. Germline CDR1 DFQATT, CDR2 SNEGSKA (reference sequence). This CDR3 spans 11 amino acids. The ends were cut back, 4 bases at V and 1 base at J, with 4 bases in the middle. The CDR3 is CSAIKNTEAFF. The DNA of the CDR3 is TGCAGTGCTATAAAGAACACTGAAGCTTTCTTT.

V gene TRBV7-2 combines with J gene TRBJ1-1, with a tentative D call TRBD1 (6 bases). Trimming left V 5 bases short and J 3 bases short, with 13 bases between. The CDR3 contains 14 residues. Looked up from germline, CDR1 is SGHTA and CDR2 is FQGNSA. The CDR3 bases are TGTGCCAGCAGCATCAGGGGCGCGTACACTGAAGCTTTCTTT. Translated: CASSIRGAYTEAFF.

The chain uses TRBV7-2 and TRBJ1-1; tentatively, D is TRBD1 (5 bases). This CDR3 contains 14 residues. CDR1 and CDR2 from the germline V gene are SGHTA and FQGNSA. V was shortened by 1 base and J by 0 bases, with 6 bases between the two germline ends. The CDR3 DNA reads TGTGCCAGCAGCTTAGGGGGCTTGAACACTGAAGCTTTCTTT. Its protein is CASSLGGLNTEAFF.

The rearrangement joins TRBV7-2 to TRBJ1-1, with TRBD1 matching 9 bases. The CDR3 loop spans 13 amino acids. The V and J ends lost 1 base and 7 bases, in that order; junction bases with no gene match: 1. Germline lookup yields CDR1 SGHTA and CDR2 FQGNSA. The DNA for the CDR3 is TGTGCCAGCAGCTTAGGGACAGGGGATGAAGCTTTCTTT. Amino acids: CASSLGTGDEAFF.

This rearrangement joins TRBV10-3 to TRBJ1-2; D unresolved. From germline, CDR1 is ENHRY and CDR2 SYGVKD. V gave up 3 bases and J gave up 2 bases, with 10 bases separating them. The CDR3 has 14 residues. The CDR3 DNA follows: TGTGCCATCAGTGAACGGGAGGGAAACTATGGCTACACCTTC. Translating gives CAISEREGNYGYTF.

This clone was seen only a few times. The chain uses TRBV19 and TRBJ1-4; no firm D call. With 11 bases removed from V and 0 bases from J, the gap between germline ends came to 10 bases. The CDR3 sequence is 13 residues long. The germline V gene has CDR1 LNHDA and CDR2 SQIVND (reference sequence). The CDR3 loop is CARRIATNEKLFF. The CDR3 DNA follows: TGTGCCCGTCGAATTGCAACTAATGAAAAACTGTTTTTT.

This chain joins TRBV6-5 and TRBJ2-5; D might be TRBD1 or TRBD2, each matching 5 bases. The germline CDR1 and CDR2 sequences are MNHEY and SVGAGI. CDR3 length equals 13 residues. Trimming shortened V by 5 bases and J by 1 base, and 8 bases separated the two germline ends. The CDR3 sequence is CASSTGTQETQYF. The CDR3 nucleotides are TGTGCCAGCAGTACCGGGACCCAAGAGACCCAGTACTTC.

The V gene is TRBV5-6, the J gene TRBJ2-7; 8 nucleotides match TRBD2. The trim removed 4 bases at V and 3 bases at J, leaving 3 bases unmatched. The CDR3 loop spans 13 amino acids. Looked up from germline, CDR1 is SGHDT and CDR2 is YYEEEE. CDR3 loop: CASSPGLGYEQYF. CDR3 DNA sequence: TGTGCCAGCAGCCCGGGACTAGGCTACGAGCAGTACTTC.

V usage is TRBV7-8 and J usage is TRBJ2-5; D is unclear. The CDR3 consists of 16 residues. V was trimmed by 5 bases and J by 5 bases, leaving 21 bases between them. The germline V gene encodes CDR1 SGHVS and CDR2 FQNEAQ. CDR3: CASSPTRVLAVETQYF. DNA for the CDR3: TGTGCCAGCAGCCCGACTCGGGTCTTGGCCGTCGAGACCCAGTACTTC.

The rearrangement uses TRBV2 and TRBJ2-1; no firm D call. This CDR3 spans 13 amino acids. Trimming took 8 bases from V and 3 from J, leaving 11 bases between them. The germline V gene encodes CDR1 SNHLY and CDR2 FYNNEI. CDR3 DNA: TGTGCCAGCTCTGATGGAAGCTACAATGAGCAGTTCTTC. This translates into CASSDGSYNEQFF.

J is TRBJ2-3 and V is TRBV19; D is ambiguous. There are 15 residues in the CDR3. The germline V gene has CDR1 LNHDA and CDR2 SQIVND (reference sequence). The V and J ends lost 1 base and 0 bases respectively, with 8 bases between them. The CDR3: CASSIAGLSTDTQYF. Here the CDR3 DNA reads TGTGCCAGTAGTATAGCGGGCCTTAGCACAGATACGCAGTATTTT.

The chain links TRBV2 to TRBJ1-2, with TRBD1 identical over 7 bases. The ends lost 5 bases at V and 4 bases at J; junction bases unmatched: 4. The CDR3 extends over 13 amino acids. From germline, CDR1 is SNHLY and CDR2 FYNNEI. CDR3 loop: CASSRGLGYGYTF. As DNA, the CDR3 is TGTGCCAGCAGTAGGGGGCTCGGCTATGGCTACACCTTC.

CDR3 bases: TGTGCCAGCAGCGCTCGAGCCGGGACAAATAATAACTATGGCTACACCTTC. Protein sequence: CASSARAGTNNNYGYTF. The chain links TRBV11-2 to TRBJ1-2, with D possibly being TRBD1 (6 bases). Germline lookup yields CDR1 SGHAT and CDR2 FQNNGV. Between the trimmed V and J ends, which lost 5 bases and 1 base, there was a span of 20 bases. The CDR3 extends over 17 amino acids.

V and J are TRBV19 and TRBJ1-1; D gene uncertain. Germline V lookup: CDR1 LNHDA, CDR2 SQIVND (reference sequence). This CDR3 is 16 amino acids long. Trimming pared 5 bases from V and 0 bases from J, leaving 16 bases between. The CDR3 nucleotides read TGTGCCAGTAGTTCAGGCGGCAGAAGCATGAACACTGAAGCTTTCTTT. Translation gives CASSSGGRSMNTEAFF.

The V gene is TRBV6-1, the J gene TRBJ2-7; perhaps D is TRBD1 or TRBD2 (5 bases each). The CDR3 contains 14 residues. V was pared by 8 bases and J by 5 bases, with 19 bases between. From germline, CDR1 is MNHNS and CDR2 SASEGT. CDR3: CASRGRQGDDEQYF. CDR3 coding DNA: TGTGCCAGCCGTGGCCGGCAGGGAGATGACGAGCAGTACTTC.

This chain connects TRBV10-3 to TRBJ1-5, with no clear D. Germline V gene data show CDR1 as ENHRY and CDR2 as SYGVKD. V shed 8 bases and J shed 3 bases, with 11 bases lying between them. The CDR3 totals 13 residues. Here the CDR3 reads CAISSVDNQPQHF. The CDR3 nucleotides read TGTGCCATCTCGTCTGTAGACAATCAGCCCCAGCATTTT.

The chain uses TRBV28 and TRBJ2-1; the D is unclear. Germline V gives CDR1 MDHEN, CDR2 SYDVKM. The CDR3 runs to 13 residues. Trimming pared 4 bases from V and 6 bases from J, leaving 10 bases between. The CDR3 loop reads CASSSNTPNEQFF. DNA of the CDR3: TGTGCCAGCAGTTCAAATACCCCCAATGAGCAGTTCTTC.

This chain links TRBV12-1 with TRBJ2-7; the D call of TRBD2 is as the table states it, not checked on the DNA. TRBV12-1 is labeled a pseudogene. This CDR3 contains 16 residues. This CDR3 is CASSYPPGLADYEQYF. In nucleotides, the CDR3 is TGTGCCAGCAGCTACCCACCCGGACTAGCGGACTACGAGCAGTACTTC.

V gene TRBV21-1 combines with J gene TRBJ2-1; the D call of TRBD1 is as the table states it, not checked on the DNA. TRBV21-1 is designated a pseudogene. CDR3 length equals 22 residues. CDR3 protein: CASSKVLALGRGYQSSYNEQFF. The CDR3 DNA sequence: TGTGCCAGCAGCAAAGTACTTGCTCTGGGCAGGGGGTACCAAAGCTCCTACAATGAGCAGTTCTTC.

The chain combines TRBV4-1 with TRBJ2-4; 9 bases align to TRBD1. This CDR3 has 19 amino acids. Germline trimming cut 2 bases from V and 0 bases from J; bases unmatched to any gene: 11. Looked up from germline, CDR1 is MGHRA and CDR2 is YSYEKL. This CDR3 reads CASSQFRERTGEAKNIQYF. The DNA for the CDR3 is TGCGCCAGCAGCCAATTTCGGGAAAGGACAGGGGAAGCCAAAAACATTCAGTACTTC.